This TCR beta chain was captured in a study of blood T cells in healthy people across ages. A second PCR of about 7 to 12 cycles used a sample-barcoded 5' primer and a J-beta primer mix. TCRdb fed the 5' RACE reads into MiXCR, producing one record per CDR3 protein. Here the sample spans fewer than 800,000 distinct CDR3 sequences, more than 20% being singletons. The CDR3 spans 14 residues. Trimming cost V 2 bases and J 0 bases, with 5 bases left between them. In germline, CDR1 is SGHTA, CDR2 FQGNSA. The sample holds a few counts of this clonotype. The sample was also reused in another study, on T cells of mothers and their children. In that study: In this cohort, donors were three healthy Caucasian mothers plus their six children.

The chain has TRBV7-2 and TRBJ2-1, with D hard to call. Specimen: blood. This clonotype was obtained from a boy under 18 in good health. The CDR3: CASSLKSSYNEQFF. The CDR3 nucleotides read TGTGCCAGCAGCTTAAAGAGCTCCTACAATGAGCAGTTCTTC.